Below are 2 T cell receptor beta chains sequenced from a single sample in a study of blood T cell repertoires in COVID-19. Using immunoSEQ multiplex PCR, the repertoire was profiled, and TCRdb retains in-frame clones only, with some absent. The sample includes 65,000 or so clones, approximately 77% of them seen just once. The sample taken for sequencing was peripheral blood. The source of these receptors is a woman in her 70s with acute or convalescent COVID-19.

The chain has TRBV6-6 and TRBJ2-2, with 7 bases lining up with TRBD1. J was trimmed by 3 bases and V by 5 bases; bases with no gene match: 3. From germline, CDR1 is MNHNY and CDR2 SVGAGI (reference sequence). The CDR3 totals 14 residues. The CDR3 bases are TGTGCCAGCAGTAGGACAGGCGACACCGGGGAGCTGTTTTTT. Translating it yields CASSRTGDTGELFF.

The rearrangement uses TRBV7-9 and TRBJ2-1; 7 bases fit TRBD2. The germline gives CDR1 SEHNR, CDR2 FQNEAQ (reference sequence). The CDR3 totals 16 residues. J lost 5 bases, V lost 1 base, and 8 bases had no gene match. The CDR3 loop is CASSLGPSGANNEQFF. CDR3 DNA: TGTGCCAGCAGCTTAGGCCCCAGCGGGGCTAACAATGAGCAGTTCTTC.